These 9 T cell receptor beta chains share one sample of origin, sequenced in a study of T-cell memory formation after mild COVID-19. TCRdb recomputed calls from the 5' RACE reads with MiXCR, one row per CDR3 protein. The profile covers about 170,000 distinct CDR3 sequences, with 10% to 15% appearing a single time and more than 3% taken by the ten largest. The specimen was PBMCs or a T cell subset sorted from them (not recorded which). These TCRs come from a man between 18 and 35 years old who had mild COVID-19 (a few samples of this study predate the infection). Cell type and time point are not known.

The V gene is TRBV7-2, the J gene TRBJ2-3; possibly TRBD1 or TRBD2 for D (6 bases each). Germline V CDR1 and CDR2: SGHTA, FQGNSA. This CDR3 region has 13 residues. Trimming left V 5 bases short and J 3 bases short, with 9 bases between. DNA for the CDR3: TGTGCCAGCAGCGGGGGGCTAACAGATACGCAGTATTTT. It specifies CASSGGLTDTQYF.

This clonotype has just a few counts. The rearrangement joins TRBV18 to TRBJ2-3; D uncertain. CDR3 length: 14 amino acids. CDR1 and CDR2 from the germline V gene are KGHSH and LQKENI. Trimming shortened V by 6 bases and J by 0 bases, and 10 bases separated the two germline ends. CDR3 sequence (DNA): TGTGCCAGCTCCCGCATGACCAGCACAGATACGCAGTATTTT. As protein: CASSRMTSTDTQYF. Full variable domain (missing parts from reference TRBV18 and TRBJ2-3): NAGVMQNPRHLVRRRGQEARLRCSPMKGHSHVYWYRQLPEEGLKFMVYLQKENIIDESGMPKERFSAEFPKEGPSILRIQQVVRGDSAAYFCASSRMTSTDTQYFGPGTRLTVL.

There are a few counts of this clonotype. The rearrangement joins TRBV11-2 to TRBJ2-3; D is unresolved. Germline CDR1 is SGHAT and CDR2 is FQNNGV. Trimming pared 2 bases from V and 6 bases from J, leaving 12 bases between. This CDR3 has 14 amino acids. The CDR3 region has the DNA TGTGCCAGCAGCTTACAAGGCCGGCGGGATACGCAGTATTTT. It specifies CASSLQGRRDTQYF.

The CDR3 sequence: CASSSGKGTDTQYF. The CDR3 nucleotides are TGTGCCAGCAGCTCAGGCAAGGGGACGGATACGCAGTATTTT. The chain has TRBV7-3 and TRBJ2-3; D might be TRBD1 or TRBD2, each matching 5 bases. CDR1 and CDR2 from the germline V gene are SGHTA and FQGTGA. The V end lost 4 bases, the J end lost 6 bases, and 14 bases lay between the germline ends. The CDR3 runs 14 residues. Supplemented by reference TRBV7-3 and TRBJ2-3, the full variable domain reads GAGVSQTPSNKVTEKGKYVELRCDPISGHTALYWYRQSLGQGPEFLIYFQGTGAADDSGLPNDRFFAVRPEGSVSTLKIQRTERGDSAVYLCASSSGKGTDTQYFGPGTRLTVL.

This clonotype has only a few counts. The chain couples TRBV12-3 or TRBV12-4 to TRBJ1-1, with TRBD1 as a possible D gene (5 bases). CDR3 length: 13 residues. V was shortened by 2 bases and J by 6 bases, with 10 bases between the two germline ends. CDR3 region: CASSLRRDPEAFF. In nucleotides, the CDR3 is TGTGCCAGCAGTTTACGCAGGGATCCTGAAGCTTTCTTT.

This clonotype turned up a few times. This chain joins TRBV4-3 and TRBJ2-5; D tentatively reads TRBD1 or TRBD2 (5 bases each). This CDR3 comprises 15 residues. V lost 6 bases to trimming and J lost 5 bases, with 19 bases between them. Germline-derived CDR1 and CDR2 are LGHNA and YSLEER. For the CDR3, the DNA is TGCGCCAGCAGTGGGGACCTAGGCATAACGGAGACCCAGTACTTC. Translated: CASSGDLGITETQYF.

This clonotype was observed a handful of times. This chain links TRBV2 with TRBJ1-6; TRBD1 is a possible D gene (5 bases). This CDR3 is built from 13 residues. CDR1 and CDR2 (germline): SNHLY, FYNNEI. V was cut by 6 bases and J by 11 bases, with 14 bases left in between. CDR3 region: CASRPDQGAPLHF. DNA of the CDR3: TGTGCCAGCAGGCCGGACCAGGGAGCACCCCTCCACTTT.

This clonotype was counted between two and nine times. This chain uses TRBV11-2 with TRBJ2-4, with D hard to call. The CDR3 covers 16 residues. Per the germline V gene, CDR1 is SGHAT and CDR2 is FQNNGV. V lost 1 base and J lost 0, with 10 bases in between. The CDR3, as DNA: TGTGCCAGCAGCTTAGCTGGGCAGTTAGCCAAAAACATTCAGTACTTC. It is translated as CASSLAGQLAKNIQYF.

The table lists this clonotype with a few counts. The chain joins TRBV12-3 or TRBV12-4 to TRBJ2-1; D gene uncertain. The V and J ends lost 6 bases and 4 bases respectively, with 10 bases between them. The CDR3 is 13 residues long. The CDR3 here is CASSYWGYNEQFF. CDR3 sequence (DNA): TGTGCCAGCAGCTATTGGGGTTACAATGAGCAGTTCTTC.